The 10 T cell receptor beta chains listed next were all sequenced from one sample in a study of blood T cell repertoires in COVID-19 (dated by TCRdb to the early 2020s). The library was produced with the immunoSEQ multiplex PCR assay. The source is immuneACCESS, and TCRdb retained only in-frame sequences with V and J called. Part of the clones is not carried over; for the studies checked, unresolved V genes explain less than half of this, and the remainder is unexplained. This sample lists some 150,000 clones; over 80% were detected once. The ten largest clones add up to roughly 37% of the sample. Sequencing was performed on peripheral blood. Receptors were obtained from a man aged 50-60 years who had recovered from COVID-19.

This clone was seen once. The chain is built from TRBV25-1 and TRBJ1-4, with D uncertain. The CDR3 is made up of 15 amino acids. CDR1 is MGHDK and CDR2 is SYGVNS in the germline V gene. V lost 4 bases to trimming and J lost 0 bases, with 9 bases between them. The CDR3: CASSGEIATNEKLFF. Here the CDR3 DNA reads TGTGCCAGCAGTGGAGAGATTGCAACTAATGAAAAACTGTTTTTT.

This clone was seen a single time. The genes are TRBV9 and TRBJ1-1, with D tentatively TRBD1 (6 bases). The CDR3 has 15 residues. Per germline, CDR1 SGDLS and CDR2 YYNGEE. Trimming removed 0 bases from V and 3 bases from J, with 12 bases in between. The CDR3 DNA follows: TGTGCCAGCAGCGTAGCTACAGGGTTCGACACTGAAGCTTTCTTT. This translates into CASSVATGFDTEAFF.

The rearrangement links TRBV20-1 to TRBJ2-5; D gene unclear. Trimming cost V 3 bases and J 0 bases, with 11 bases left between them. CDR1 is DFQATT and CDR2 is SNEGSKA in the germline V gene (reference sequence). This CDR3 has 14 amino acids. CDR3 sequence: CSASWRGYQETQYF. In nucleotides, the CDR3 is TGCAGTGCTAGTTGGCGAGGTTACCAAGAGACCCAGTACTTC.

The chain carries TRBV19 and TRBJ1-4; TRBD1 agrees at 8 bases. Germline loops: CDR1 LNHDA, CDR2 SQIVND (reference sequence). The junction had 6 bases not matched to a gene; V was cut back by 5 bases and J by 4 bases. The length of the CDR3 is 15 residues. CDR3: CASSWDRTLNEKLFF. CDR3 DNA: TGTGCCAGTAGTTGGGACAGGACGCTTAATGAAAAACTGTTTTTT.

The V call is TRBV5-1, the J call TRBJ2-3; 8 nucleotides agree with TRBD1. CDR3 length: 13 amino acids. Germline assignment: CDR1 SGHRS and CDR2 YFSETQ. V dropped 1 base and J dropped 6; count of bases not matched to a gene: 1. The CDR3 region has the DNA TGCGCCAGCAGCTTGAACAGGGGGGATACGCAGTATTTT. Translating gives CASSLNRGDTQYF.

This clone was detected only a few times. The germline gene is not matched at one end of the junction; a read error may be the cause. This chain connects TRBV5-8 to TRBJ2-1; the D gene is possibly TRBD2 (5 bases). The length of the CDR3 is 15 residues. Germline V CDR1 and CDR2: SGHTS, YDEGEE. CDR3 region: CASSLALVARNEQFF. The DNA of the CDR3 is TGTGCCAGCAGTTTGGCCCTCGTAGCGCGAAATGAGCAGTTCTTC.

The V gene is TRBV7-3, the J gene TRBJ2-5; TRBD1 is a possible D gene (6 bases). Germline V gene sequence: CDR1 SGHTA, CDR2 FQGTGA. There are 15 residues in the CDR3. Trimming took 1 base from V and 1 from J, leaving 10 bases between them. This CDR3 reads CASSLNTGIQETQYF. The CDR3 DNA is TGTGCCAGCAGCTTAAATACAGGGATCCAAGAGACCCAGTACTTC.

This rearrangement joins TRBV7-9 to TRBJ1-1; D unclear. The CDR3 is made up of 13 amino acids. Germline loops: CDR1 SEHNR, CDR2 FQNEAQ (reference sequence). The V end was cut by 3 bases, the J end by 0 bases, with 5 bases between. CDR3 sequence reads: CASSFEVNTEAFF. For the CDR3, the DNA is TGTGCCAGCAGCTTTGAGGTGAACACTGAAGCTTTCTTT.

The V gene is TRBV7-9, the J gene TRBJ2-7; no clear D gene. Germline values: CDR1 SEHNR, CDR2 FQNEAQ (reference sequence). This CDR3 is built from 12 residues. The ends were cut back, 4 bases at V and 0 bases at J, with 4 bases in the middle. Written as DNA, the CDR3 is TGTGCCAGCAGCTCCATCTCCTACGAGCAGTACTTC. Protein product: CASSSISYEQYF.

The sample holds one count of this clone. The V call is TRBV18, the J call TRBJ2-5, with TRBD1 identical over 12 bases. Germline trimming cut 6 bases from V and 4 bases from J; bases unmatched to any gene: 9. Germline values: CDR1 KGHSH, CDR2 LQKENI. CDR3 size: 16 residues. The CDR3 is CASSYGTGGVAETQYF. In nucleotides, the CDR3 is TGTGCCAGCTCGTACGGGACAGGGGGCGTCGCAGAGACCCAGTACTTC.